Each of the 9 T cell receptor beta chains below was sequenced from the same sample in a study of breast tumors, draining lymph nodes, adjacent tissues. TCRdb itself ran the multiplex PCR reads through MiXCR, one entry per CDR3 protein. Seen here are about 130,000 distinct CDR3 sequences, 21% observed once, and the top ten hold 2% to 2.5%. Samples came from axillary lymph nodes draining the breast cancer. Input material: axillary lymph node tissue. Receptor source: a female donor with breast cancer. Some clones in this sample may be carry-over from other donors' samples.

The V and J genes are TRBV27 and TRBJ2-5; possibly TRBD2 for D (6 bases). The V gene's germline CDR1 is MNHEY and CDR2 SMNVEV (reference sequence). This CDR3 has 15 amino acids. Deletions cut 4 bases from V and 3 bases from J, with 15 bases between. In DNA form, the CDR3 reads TGTGCCAGCAGTTCTTCCGGGACTCCAAAAGAGACCCAGTACTTC. Protein sequence: CASSSSGTPKETQYF.

This clonotype was observed at least ten times. The chain joins TRBV15 to TRBJ1-2; D possibly corresponds to TRBD1 (5 bases). Per the germline V gene, CDR1 is LNHNV and CDR2 is YYDKDF (reference sequence). The CDR3 extends over 14 amino acids. The ends were cut back, 5 bases at V and 8 bases at J, with 18 bases in the middle. The CDR3 here is CATSGGDGPGGYTF. The CDR3 DNA follows: TGTGCCACCAGCGGGGGGGACGGACCGGGAGGCTACACCTTC.

In its sample, this clonotype was seen many times. This rearrangement joins TRBV5-1 to TRBJ2-5; no clear D gene. Germline CDR1 reads SGHRS; CDR2 reads YFSETQ. This CDR3 has 11 residues. Between the trimmed V and J ends, which lost 3 bases and 0 bases, there was a span of 0 bases. The CDR3 DNA reads as TGCGCCAGCAGCTACCAAGAGACCCAGTACTTC. It specifies CASSYQETQYF. Complete variable domain (other parts from reference TRBV5-1 and TRBJ2-5): KAGVTQTPRYLIKTRGQQVTLSCSPISGHRSVSWYQQTPGQGLQFLFEYFSETQRNKGNFPGRFSGRQFSNSRSEMNVSTLELGDSALYLCASSYQETQYFGPGTRLLVL.

This clonotype was seen many times. The rearrangement links TRBV12-3 or TRBV12-4 to TRBJ2-5, with a tentative D call TRBD2 (7 bases). V was cut by 10 bases and J by 2 bases, with 20 bases left in between. This CDR3 is built from 15 residues. This CDR3 is CATSWGGGGQETQYF. CDR3 bases: TGTGCCACCTCATGGGGGGGAGGGGGGCAAGAGACCCAGTACTTC.

This clonotype was counted at least ten times. This chain links TRBV12-3 or TRBV12-4 with TRBJ1-4; D is uncertain. The CDR3 totals 13 residues. V was pared by 0 bases and J by 7 bases, with 6 bases between. CDR3 loop: CASSLAGSEKLFF. In nucleotides, the CDR3 is TGTGCCAGCAGTTTAGCAGGTAGTGAAAAACTGTTTTTT.

Regarding this clonotype: A much larger clone lies one base from this, so it may be a read error. Since no conserved phenylalanine or tryptophan closes the CDR3, a read error is the likely cause. Because the CDR3's place on the DNA is in doubt, the DNA is left out and the CDR3 is given as listed by TCRdb. V gene TRBV7-3 combines with J gene TRBJ1-3; the tabulated D call, TRBD1, remains unverified against the DNA. Germline values: CDR1 SGHTA, CDR2 FQGTGA. Ends included, the CDR3 has 12 residues. The CDR3 protein is CASSLTTGTPSS.

This clonotype was found many times. The chain uses TRBV6-1 and TRBJ2-1, with 11 nucleotides matching TRBD2. CDR1 and CDR2 from the germline V gene are MNHNS and SASEGT. The CDR3 loop spans 15 amino acids. V dropped 2 bases and J dropped 7; count of bases not matched to a gene: 4. CDR3 DNA sequence: TGTGCCAGCAGTGAACTGGCTAGCGGGAGGAATGAGCAGTTCTTC. It specifies CASSELASGRNEQFF.

Ten or more counts support this clonotype. The CDR3 DNA is TGTGCCTGGAGCGGGGACAGGGACGGCTACACCTTC. Translated: CAWSGDRDGYTF. This chain uses TRBV30 with TRBJ1-2, with 9 bases fitting TRBD1. CDR1 is GTSNPN, CDR2 SVGIG, per germline (reference sequence). The CDR3 is 12 residues long. V was pared by 3 bases and J by 8 bases, with 4 bases of the junction left unmatched.

This clonotype was found many times. This chain links TRBV5-4 with TRBJ2-3; TRBD2 agrees at 9 bases. Germline CDR1 and CDR2: SGHNT and YYREEE (reference sequence). The CDR3 is 15 amino acids. The V and J ends lost 4 bases and 3 bases, in that order; junction bases with no gene match: 6. CDR3 residues: CASSTVAGETDTQYF. CDR3 DNA: TGTGCCAGCAGCACAGTAGCGGGAGAAACAGATACGCAGTATTTT.